This TCR beta chain emerged from a study of beta chain features in type 1 diabetes. Study results and limitations: The study found that naive, central memory and Treg TCRB repertoires appeared more similar in patients than in healthy donors. Type 1 diabetes patients showed fewer insertions and more deletions at VDJ junctions. Shortening that was moderate but significant affected the TCRB CDR3s of Type 1 diabetes patients in all four CD4+ subsets. Whether HLA type affects TCRB rearrangement stayed undetermined in the present work.

The sequenced template was cDNA made from the entire isolated RNA. Profiled with immunoSEQ multiplex PCR; TCRdb holds only in-frame clones, not every one. The table records about 710,000 clones, roughly an eighth of them present only once. Of note for this clone: Its cognate antigen is unknown.

Sorting based on CD45RO/CCR7/CD25/CD127/CD95/CD27 separated CD4+ naive, central memory, regulatory and stem cell-like memory cells. This clonotype was obtained from a man aged 18-30 years with type 1 diabetes. Sequenced: naive CD4+ T cells from blood.

CDR3 residues: CASSLVGTGLFF. In DNA, the CDR3 is TGTGCCAGCAGCTTAGTAGGGACAGGGTTGTTCTTC. The rearrangement links TRBV7-6 to TRBJ2-1; 9 bases are shared with TRBD1. There are 12 residues in the CDR3. Germline assignment: CDR1 SGHVS and CDR2 FNYEAQ. Losses at the gene ends were 1 base for V and 15 bases for J; bases not matched to a gene: 4.